This TCR beta chain emerged from a study of blood T cell repertoires in COVID-19. Looking at the study overall: COVID-19 samples collected from the United States, Italy and Spain covered acute and convalescent phases. The analysed material was cDNA or gDNA that came from T cells, B-cell-depleted T cells, or PBMCs.

Those enrolled in Seattle joined during active infection and were followed longitudinally afterward. TCRdb's table, derived via immunoSEQ multiplex PCR, lists solely in-frame clones and lacks some. The sample has approximately 170,000 clones; around 90% are singletons. Germline V CDR1 and CDR2: ENHRY, SYGVKD. Trimming took off 7 bases at V and 5 bases at J, with 8 bases between the two ends. The length of the CDR3 is 12 residues. Sequencing was carried out using peripheral blood. This clonotype was sampled from a woman older than 75 with COVID-19, enrolled during active disease. The chain joins TRBV10-3 to TRBJ2-2; TRBD2 might be the D (5 bases). For the CDR3, the DNA is TGTGCCATCACCACGGGAACCGGGGAGCTGTTTTTT. Protein: CAITTGTGELFF.